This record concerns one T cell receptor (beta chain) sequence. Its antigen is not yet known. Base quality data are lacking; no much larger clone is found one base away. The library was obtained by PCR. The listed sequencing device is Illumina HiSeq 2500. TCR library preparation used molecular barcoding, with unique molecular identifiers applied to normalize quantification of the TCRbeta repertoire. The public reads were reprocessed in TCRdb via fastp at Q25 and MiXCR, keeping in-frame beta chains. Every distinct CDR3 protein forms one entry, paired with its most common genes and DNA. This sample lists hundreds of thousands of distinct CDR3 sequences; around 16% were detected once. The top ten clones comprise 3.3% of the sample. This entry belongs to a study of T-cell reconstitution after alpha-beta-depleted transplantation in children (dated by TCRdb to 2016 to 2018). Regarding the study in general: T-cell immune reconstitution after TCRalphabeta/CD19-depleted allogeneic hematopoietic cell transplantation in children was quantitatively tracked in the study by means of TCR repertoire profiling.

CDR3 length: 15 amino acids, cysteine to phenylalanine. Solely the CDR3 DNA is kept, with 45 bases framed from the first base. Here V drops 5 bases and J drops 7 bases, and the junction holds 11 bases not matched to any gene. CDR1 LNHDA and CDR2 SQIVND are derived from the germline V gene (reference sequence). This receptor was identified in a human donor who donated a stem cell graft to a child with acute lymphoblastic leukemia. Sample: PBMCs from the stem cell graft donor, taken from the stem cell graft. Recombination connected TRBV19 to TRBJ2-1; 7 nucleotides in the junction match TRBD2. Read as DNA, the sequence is TGTGCCAGTAGTGTAATCGACGCTAGCGGAAATGAGCAGTTCTTC. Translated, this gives CASSVIDASGNEQFF.